Detailed here is one T cell receptor (beta chain). Its antigen is not known. This CDR3 has 14 amino acids. Germline CDR1 reads LNHNV; CDR2 reads YYDKDF (reference sequence). V gave up 5 bases and J gave up 0 bases, with 11 bases separating them. Time point given: blood 4 weeks post-SBRT, at nephrectomy. Treatment meaning: 15 Gy SBRT to primary tumor, nephrectomy 4 weeks later. Nephrectomy followed 15 Gy stereotactic body radiation by 4 weeks. Clear cell pathology was present in this patient's renal cell carcinoma. The data are from a study of radiation and T cells in renal cell carcinoma. Generated by immunoSEQ multiplex PCR, the TCRdb table keeps only in-frame clones and is missing some. This table has 120,000 to 150,000 clones, about 88% appearing once. Whole-study findings and limits: Top tumor clonotypes rose in blood 2 weeks post-radiation, then contracted.

The chain uses TRBV15 and TRBJ2-7, with D perhaps being TRBD1 or TRBD2 (5 bases each). This TCR came from a woman in her fifties or sixties with renal cell carcinoma. Sequencing used blood, obtained from a patient whose treatment included radiotherapy and nephrectomy. DNA for the CDR3: TGTGCCACCAGCTGGGGACGGAGCTCCTACGAGCAGTACTTC. Translated, it gives CATSWGRSSYEQYF.